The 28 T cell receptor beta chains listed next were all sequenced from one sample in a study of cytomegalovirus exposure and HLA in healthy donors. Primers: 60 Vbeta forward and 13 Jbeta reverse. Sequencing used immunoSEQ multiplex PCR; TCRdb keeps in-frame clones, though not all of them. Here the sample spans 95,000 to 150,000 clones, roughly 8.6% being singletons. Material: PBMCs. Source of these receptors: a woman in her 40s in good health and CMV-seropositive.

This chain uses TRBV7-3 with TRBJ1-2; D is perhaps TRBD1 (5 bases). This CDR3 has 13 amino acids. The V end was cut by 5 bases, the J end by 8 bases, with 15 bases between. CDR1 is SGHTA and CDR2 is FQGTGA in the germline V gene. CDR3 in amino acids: CASSPRGVGGYTF. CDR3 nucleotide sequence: TGTGCCAGCAGCCCTCGGGGGGTCGGAGGCTACACCTTC.

CDR3 sequence: CASSHLGARGAGANVLTF. The DNA of the CDR3 is TGTGCCAGCAGCCACCTCGGGGCGCGGGGAGCTGGGGCCAACGTCCTGACTTTC. The chain carries TRBV14 and TRBJ2-6, with TRBD2 as a possible D gene (6 bases). Trimming removed 3 bases from V and 2 bases from J, with 17 bases in between. Germline lookup yields CDR1 SGHDN and CDR2 FVKESK. The CDR3 covers 18 residues.

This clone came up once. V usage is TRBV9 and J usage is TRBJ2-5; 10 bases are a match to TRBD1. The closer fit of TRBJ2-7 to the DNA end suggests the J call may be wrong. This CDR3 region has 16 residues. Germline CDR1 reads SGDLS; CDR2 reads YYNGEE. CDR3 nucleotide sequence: TGTGCCAGCAGCGATAGCCGGGACAGGGGTGTCTACGAGCAGTACTTC. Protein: CASSDSRDRGVYEQYF.

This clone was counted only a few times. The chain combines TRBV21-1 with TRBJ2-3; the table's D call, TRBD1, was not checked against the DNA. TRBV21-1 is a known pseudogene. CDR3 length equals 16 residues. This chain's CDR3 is CASSKPQVDNTDTQYF. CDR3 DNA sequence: TGTGCCAGCAGCAAACCCCAGGTAGATAACACAGATACGCAGTATTTT.

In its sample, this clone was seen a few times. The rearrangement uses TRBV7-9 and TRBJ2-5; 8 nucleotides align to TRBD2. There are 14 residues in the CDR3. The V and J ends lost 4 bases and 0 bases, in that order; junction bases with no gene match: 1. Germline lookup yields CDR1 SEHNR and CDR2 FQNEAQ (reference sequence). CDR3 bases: TGTGCCAGCAGCTCCGGGAGGGACCAAGAGACCCAGTACTTC. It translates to CASSSGRDQETQYF.

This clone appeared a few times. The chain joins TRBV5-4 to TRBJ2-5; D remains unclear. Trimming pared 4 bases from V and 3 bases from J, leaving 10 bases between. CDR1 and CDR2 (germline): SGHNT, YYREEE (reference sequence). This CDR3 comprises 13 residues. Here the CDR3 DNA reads TGTGCCAGCAGCGAATCAGTGAAAGAGACCCAGTACTTC. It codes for CASSESVKETQYF.

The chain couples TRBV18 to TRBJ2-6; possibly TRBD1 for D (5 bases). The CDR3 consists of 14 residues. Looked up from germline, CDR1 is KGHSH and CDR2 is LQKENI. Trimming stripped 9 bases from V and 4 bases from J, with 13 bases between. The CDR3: CASTGESGANVLTF. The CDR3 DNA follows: TGTGCCAGTACAGGAGAGTCCGGGGCCAACGTCCTGACTTTC.

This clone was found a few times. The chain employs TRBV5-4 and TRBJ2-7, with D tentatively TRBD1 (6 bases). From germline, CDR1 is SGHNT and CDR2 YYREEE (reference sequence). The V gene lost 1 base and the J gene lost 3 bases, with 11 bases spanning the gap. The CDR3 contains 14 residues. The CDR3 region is CASSLKAGDYEQYF. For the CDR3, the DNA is TGTGCCAGCAGCTTGAAGGCAGGGGACTACGAGCAGTACTTC.

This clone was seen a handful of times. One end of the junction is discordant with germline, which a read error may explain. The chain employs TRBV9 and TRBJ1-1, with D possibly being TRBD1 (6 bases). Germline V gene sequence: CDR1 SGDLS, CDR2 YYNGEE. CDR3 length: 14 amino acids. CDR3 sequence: CASSRTGMNTEASF. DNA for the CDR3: TGTGCCAGCAGCCGAACAGGGATGAACACTGAAGCTTCCTTT. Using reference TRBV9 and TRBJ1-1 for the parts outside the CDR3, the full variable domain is DSGVTQTPKHLITATGQRVTLRCSPRSGDLSVYWYQQSLDQGLQFLIQYYNGEERAKGNILERFSAQQFPDLHSELNLSSLELGDSALYFCASSRTGMNTEASFGQGTRLTVV.

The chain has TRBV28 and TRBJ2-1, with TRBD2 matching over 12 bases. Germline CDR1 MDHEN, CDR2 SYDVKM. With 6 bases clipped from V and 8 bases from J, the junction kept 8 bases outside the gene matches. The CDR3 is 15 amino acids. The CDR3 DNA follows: TGTGCCAGCAGCCTCCCTAGCGGGGGGGCTTATGAGCAGTTCTTC. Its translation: CASSLPSGGAYEQFF.

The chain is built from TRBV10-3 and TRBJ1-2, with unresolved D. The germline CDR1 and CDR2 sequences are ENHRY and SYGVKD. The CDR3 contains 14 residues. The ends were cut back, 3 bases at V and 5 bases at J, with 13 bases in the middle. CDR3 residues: CAISDGEREYGYTF. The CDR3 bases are TGTGCCATCAGTGACGGGGAACGAGAATATGGCTACACCTTC.

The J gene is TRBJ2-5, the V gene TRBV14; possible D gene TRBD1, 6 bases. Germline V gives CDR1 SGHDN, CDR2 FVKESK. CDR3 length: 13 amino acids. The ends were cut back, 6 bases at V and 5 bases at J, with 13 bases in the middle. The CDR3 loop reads CASSVRGHETQYF. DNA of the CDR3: TGTGCCAGCAGTGTCAGGGGTCATGAGACCCAGTACTTC.

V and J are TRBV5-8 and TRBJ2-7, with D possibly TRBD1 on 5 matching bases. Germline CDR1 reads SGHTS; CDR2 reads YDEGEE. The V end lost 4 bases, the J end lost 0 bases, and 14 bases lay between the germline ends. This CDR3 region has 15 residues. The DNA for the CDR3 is TGTGCCAGCAGCGGGCGGCTGACAGTCTCCTACGAGCAGTACTTC. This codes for CASSGRLTVSYEQYF.

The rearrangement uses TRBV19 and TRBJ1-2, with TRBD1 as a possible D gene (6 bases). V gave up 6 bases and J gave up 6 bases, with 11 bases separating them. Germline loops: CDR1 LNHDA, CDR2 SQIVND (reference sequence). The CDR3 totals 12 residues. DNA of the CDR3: TGTGCCAGTAGGGAACAGGGCCATGGCTACACCTTC. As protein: CASREQGHGYTF.

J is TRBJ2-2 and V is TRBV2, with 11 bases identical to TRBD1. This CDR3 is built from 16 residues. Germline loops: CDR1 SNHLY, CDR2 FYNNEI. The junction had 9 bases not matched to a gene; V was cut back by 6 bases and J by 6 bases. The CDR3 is CASRPSRDRGAGELFF. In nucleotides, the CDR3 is TGTGCCAGCAGACCTTCAAGGGACAGGGGGGCCGGGGAGCTGTTTTTT. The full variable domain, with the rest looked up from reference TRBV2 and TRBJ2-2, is EPEVTQTPSHQVTQMGQEVILRCVPISNHLYFYWYRQILGQKVEFLVSFYNNEISEKSEIFDDQFSVERPDGSNFTLKIRSTKLEDSAMYFCASRPSRDRGAGELFFGEGSRLTVL.

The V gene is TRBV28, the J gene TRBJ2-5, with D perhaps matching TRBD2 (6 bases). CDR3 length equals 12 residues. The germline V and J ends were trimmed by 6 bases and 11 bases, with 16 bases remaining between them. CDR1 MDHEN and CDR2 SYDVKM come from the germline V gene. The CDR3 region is CASRAGPGEQYF. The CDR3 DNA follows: TGTGCCAGCAGGGCGGGCCCGGGGGAGCAGTACTTC.

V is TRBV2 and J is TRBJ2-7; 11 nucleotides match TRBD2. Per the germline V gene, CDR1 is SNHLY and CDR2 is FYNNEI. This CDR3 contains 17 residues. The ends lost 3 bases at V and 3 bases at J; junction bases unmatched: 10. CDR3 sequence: CASSEGSGGARLYEQYF. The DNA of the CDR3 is TGTGCCAGCAGTGAGGGTAGCGGGGGGGCAAGACTCTACGAGCAGTACTTC. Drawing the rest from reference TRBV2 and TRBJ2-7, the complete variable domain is EPEVTQTPSHQVTQMGQEVILRCVPISNHLYFYWYRQILGQKVEFLVSFYNNEISEKSEIFDDQFSVERPDGSNFTLKIRSTKLEDSAMYFCASSEGSGGARLYEQYFGPGTRLTVT.

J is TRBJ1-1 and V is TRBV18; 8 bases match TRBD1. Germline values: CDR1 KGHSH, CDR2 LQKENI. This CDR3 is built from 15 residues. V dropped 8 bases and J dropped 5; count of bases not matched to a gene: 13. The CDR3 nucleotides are TGTGCCAGCGCGATACGAACAGGGGGAGAAACTGAAGCTTTCTTT. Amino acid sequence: CASAIRTGGETEAFF.

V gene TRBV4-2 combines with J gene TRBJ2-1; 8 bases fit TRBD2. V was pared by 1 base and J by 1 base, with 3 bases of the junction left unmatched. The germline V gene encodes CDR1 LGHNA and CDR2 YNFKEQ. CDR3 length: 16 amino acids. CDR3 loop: CASSQGPGGSYNEQFF. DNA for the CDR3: TGTGCCAGCAGCCAAGGACCGGGAGGGTCCTACAATGAGCAGTTCTTC.

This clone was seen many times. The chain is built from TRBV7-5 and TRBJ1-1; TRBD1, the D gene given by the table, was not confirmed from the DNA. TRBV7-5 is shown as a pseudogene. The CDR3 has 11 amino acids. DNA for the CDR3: TGTGTCAGAAAAAGGGGGTTTGAAGCTTTCTTT. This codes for CVRKRGFEAFF.

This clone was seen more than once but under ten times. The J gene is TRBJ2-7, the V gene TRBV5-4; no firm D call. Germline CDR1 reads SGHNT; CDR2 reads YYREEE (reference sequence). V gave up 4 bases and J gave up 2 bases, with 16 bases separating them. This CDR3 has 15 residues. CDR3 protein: CASSPPGIEAYEQYF. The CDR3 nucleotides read TGTGCCAGCAGCCCCCCCGGAATTGAGGCCTACGAGCAGTACTTC.

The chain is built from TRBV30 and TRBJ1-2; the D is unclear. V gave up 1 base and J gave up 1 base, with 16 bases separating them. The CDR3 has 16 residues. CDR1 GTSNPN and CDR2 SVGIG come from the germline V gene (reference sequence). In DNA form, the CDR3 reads TGTGCCTGGAGTGCCCGAAGGAGGCAAATTAACTATGGCTACACCTTC. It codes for CAWSARRRQINYGYTF.

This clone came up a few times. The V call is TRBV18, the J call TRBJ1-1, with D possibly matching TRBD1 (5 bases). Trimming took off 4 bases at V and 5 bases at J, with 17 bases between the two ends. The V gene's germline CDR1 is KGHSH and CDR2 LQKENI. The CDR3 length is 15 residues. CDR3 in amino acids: CASSLDITLGTEAFF. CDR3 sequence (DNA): TGTGCCAGCTCACTGGACATCACCCTTGGGACTGAAGCTTTCTTT. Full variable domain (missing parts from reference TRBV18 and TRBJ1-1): NAGVMQNPRHLVRRRGQEARLRCSPMKGHSHVYWYRQLPEEGLKFMVYLQKENIIDESGMPKERFSAEFPKEGPSILRIQQVVRGDSAAYFCASSLDITLGTEAFFGQGTRLTVV.

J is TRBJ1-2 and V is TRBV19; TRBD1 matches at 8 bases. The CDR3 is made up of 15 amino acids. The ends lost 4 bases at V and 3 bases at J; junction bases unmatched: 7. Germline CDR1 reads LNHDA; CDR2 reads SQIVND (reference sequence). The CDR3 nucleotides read TGTGCCAGTAGTAGCAGACTGGGACAGGACTATGGCTACACCTTC. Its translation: CASSSRLGQDYGYTF.

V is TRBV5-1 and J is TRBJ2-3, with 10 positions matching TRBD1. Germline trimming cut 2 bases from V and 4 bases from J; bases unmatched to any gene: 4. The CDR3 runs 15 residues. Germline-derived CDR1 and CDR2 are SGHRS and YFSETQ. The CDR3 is CASSLRQGAADTQYF. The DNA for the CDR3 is TGCGCCAGCAGCTTAAGACAGGGGGCCGCAGATACGCAGTATTTT.

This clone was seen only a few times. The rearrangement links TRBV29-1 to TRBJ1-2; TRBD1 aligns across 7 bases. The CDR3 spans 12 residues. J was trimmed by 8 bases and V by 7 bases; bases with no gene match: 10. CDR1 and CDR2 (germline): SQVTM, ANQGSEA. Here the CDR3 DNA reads TGCAGCGGTACTGACAGGGCGGGGGGCTACACCTTC. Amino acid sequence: CSGTDRAGGYTF.

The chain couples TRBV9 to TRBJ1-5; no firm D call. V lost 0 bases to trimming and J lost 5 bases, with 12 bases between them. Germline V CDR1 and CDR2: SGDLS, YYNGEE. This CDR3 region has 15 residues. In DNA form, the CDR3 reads TGTGCCAGCAGCGTAGCTGGAGGGTCGCATCAGCCCCAGCATTTT. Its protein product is CASSVAGGSHQPQHF.

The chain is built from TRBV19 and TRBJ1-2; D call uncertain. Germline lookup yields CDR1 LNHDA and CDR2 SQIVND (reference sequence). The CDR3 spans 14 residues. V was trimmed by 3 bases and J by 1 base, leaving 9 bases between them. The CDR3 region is CASSMTQNNYGYTF. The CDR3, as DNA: TGTGCCAGTAGTATGACACAGAATAACTATGGCTACACCTTC.